The clone carrying this T cell receptor (beta chain) showed up just once. Its antigen is as yet unknown. The data stem from a study of T cell responses to AZD1222 COVID-19 vaccine. With V trimmed by 2 bases and J by 2 bases, 5 bases remained unmatched. From germline, CDR1 is SEHNR and CDR2 FQNEAQ (reference sequence). The CDR3 spans 16 residues. The protocol was immunoSEQ multiplex PCR, while the TCRdb copy is restricted to in-frame clones and leaves out a portion. The sample includes 150,000 to 200,000 clones, 85% to 90% of them seen just once. Overall study results and limits: Donor demographics were predominantly white British with a female majority; clonal diversity may be underestimated. Dominant CD4 TCR responses targeted spike regions 160-218 and 743-854.

Sequenced here: peripheral blood, sampled on day 0 of AZD1222 vaccination. The chain links TRBV7-9 to TRBJ2-1, with 8 bases that match TRBD1. The sequence was collected from an adult in good health. In nucleotides, the CDR3 is TGTGCCAGCAGCTTAATCGGACAGGGACCCTACAATGAGCAGTTCTTC. Translating gives CASSLIGQGPYNEQFF. Complete variable domain (other parts from reference TRBV7-9 and TRBJ2-1): DTGVSQNPRHKITKRGQNVTFRCDPISEHNRLYWYRQTLGQGPEFLTYFQNEAQLEKSRLLSDRFSAERPKGSFSTLEIQRTEQGDSAMYLCASSLIGQGPYNEQFFGPGTRLTVL.